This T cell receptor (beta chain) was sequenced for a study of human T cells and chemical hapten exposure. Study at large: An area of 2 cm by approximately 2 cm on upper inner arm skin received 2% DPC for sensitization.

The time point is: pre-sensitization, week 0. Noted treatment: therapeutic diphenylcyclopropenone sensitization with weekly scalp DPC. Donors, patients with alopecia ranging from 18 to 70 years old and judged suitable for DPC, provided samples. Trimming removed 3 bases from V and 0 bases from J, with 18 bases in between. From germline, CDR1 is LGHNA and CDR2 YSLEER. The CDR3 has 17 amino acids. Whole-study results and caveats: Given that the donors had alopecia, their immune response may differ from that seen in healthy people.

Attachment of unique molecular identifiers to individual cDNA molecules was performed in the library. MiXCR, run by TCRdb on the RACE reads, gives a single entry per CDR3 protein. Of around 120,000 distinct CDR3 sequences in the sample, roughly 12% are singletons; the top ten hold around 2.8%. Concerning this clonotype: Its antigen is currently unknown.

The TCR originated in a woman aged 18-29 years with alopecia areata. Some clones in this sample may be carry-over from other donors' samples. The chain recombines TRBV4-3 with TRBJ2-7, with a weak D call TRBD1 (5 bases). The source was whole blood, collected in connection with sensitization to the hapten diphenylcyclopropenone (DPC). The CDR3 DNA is TGCGCCAGCAGCCACGGTCTTCCGGACGACAGCTCCTACGAGCAGTACTTC. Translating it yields CASSHGLPDDSSYEQYF.